Each of the 25 T cell receptor beta chains below was sequenced from the same sample in a study of cytomegalovirus exposure and HLA in healthy donors. The PCR ran on 60 Vbeta and 13 Jbeta primers. Profiling relied on immunoSEQ multiplex PCR, and the TCRdb table lists in-frame clones only, not all of them. Found here are some 130,000 clones; the top ten clones hold 1.5% to 2%. Source material: PBMCs. These receptors came from a man aged 18 to 29 in good health and CMV-seronegative.

The genes are TRBV11-3 and TRBJ2-3, with 10 bases aligning to TRBD2. The germline gives CDR1 SGHNT, CDR2 YENEEA. V lost 5 bases, J lost 3 bases, and 5 bases stayed unmatched. CDR3 length equals 15 residues. The CDR3 region has the DNA TGTGCCAGCAGCGCCACTAGCGGGACTACAGATACGCAGTATTTT. Protein sequence: CASSATSGTTDTQYF.

J is TRBJ1-5 and V is TRBV7-2, with TRBD1 as a possible D gene (5 bases). The V and J ends lost 5 bases and 3 bases respectively, with 26 bases between them. Germline lookup yields CDR1 SGHTA and CDR2 FQGNSA. The CDR3 contains 19 residues. The CDR3 DNA reads TGTGCCAGCAGCATTAGCGCCGGGGGGGGAAGGCTTAACAATCAGCCCCAGCATTTT. This encodes CASSISAGGGRLNNQPQHF.

In DNA, the CDR3 is TGTGCCAGCAGCTTACTAGCGGGGAGAGATACGCAGTATTTT. This translates into CASSLLAGRDTQYF. The V gene is TRBV7-9, the J gene TRBJ2-3, with 9 bases identical to TRBD2. The J segment lost 5 bases and the V segment lost 2 bases, leaving 2 bases of the junction unmatched. This CDR3 is built from 14 residues. Looked up from germline, CDR1 is SEHNR and CDR2 is FQNEAQ (reference sequence). Combining the CDR3 with reference TRBV7-9 and TRBJ2-3 gives the whole variable domain DTGVSQNPRHKITKRGQNVTFRCDPISEHNRLYWYRQTLGQGPEFLTYFQNEAQLEKSRLLSDRFSAERPKGSFSTLEIQRTEQGDSAMYLCASSLLAGRDTQYFGPGTRLTVL.

This chain joins TRBV19 and TRBJ1-6; D call uncertain. The V gene's germline CDR1 is LNHDA and CDR2 SQIVND (reference sequence). The ends were cut back, 6 bases at V and 13 bases at J, with 16 bases in the middle. The CDR3 has 13 residues. The CDR3 nucleotides are TGTGCCAGTAGCCTATCCCCCGATGCTCCCCTCCACTTT. Translation: CASSLSPDAPLHF. Complete variable domain (other parts from reference TRBV19 and TRBJ1-6): DGGITQSPKYLFRKEGQNVTLSCEQNLNHDAMYWYRQDPGQGLRLIYYSQIVNDFQKGDIAEGYSVSREKKESFPLTVTSAQKNPTAFYLCASSLSPDAPLHFGNGTRLTVT.

The rearrangement links TRBV7-9 to TRBJ1-2, with D possibly TRBD1 on 5 matching bases. Deletions cut 10 bases from V and 0 bases from J, with 9 bases between. The CDR3 sequence is 12 residues long. Per the germline V gene, CDR1 is SEHNR and CDR2 is FQNEAQ (reference sequence). Written as DNA, the CDR3 is TGTGCCATAGGGACTACTAACTATGGCTACACCTTC. As protein: CAIGTTNYGYTF.

This chain links TRBV2 with TRBJ1-4, with D perhaps matching TRBD1 (6 bases). V gave up 6 bases and J gave up 8 bases, with 16 bases separating them. The CDR3 length is 14 residues. Germline CDR1 and CDR2: SNHLY and FYNNEI. The CDR3 loop reads CASSLTGAYEKLFF. The CDR3 region has the DNA TGTGCCAGCAGCCTGACAGGAGCGTACGAAAAACTGTTTTTT.

This chain connects TRBV11-3 to TRBJ2-7, with a weak D call TRBD1 (5 bases). The CDR3 extends over 15 amino acids. Germline CDR1 is SGHNT and CDR2 is YENEEA. V dropped 0 bases and J dropped 2 bases, with 11 bases sitting between them. The CDR3 DNA sequence: TGTGCCAGCAGCTTAGATCAAGGGGTACCCTACGAGCAGTACTTC. Its protein is CASSLDQGVPYEQYF.

This chain uses TRBV7-9 with TRBJ2-5; 10 bases are shared with TRBD1. The last part of the DNA fits TRBJ2-7 better; the J call may be wrong. Germline V gives CDR1 SEHNR, CDR2 FQNEAQ (reference sequence). This CDR3 is built from 15 residues. CDR3 loop: CASSGTGAAVYEQYF. The CDR3 DNA reads as TGTGCCAGCAGCGGGACAGGGGCCGCCGTCTACGAGCAGTACTTC.

The chain employs TRBV9 and TRBJ2-2, with 10 positions matching TRBD1. The CDR3 covers 17 residues. The V gene's germline CDR1 is SGDLS and CDR2 YYNGEE. V lost 3 bases and J lost 7; bases outside the gene matches: 12. The CDR3 loop reads CASSAPRTGGYIGELFF. The CDR3 DNA reads as TGTGCCAGCAGCGCCCCCAGGACAGGGGGTTACATCGGGGAGCTGTTTTTT.

The genes are TRBV5-1 and TRBJ2-7; D may be TRBD2 (5 bases). Germline V gene data show CDR1 as SGHRS and CDR2 as YFSETQ. The CDR3 has 14 residues. The germline V and J ends were trimmed by 0 bases and 6 bases, with 13 bases remaining between them. The CDR3 nucleotides are TGCGCCAGCAGCTTGGTCGGCGCTGAGGGCGAGCAGTACTTC. Protein: CASSLVGAEGEQYF.

The chain recombines TRBV11-2 with TRBJ2-5; 8 positions agree with TRBD1. Near its end, the DNA agrees better with TRBJ2-7, so the J call may be wrong. The CDR3 is 17 amino acids. Germline V gene data show CDR1 as SGHAT and CDR2 as FQNNGV. This CDR3 reads CASSQNPGQVSSYEQYF. Written as DNA, the CDR3 is TGTGCCAGCAGCCAGAACCCGGGACAGGTTAGCTCCTACGAGCAGTACTTC.

To note about this clone: This specimen includes other DNA sequences encoding the same CDR3. The V and J genes are TRBV7-2 and TRBJ2-3; 7 bases map to TRBD2. With V trimmed by 1 base and J by 3 bases, 1 base remained unmatched. The CDR3 is made up of 14 amino acids. CDR1 is SGHTA and CDR2 is FQGNSA in the germline V gene. The CDR3 reads CASSLVSGTDTQYF. In nucleotides, the CDR3 is TGTGCCAGCAGCTTAGTTAGCGGGACAGATACGCAGTATTTT.

This chain joins TRBV7-9 and TRBJ2-5, with D tentatively TRBD2 (6 bases). Germline V gene sequence: CDR1 SEHNR, CDR2 FQNEAQ (reference sequence). This CDR3 comprises 15 residues. The V end was cut by 3 bases, the J end by 4 bases, with 15 bases between. CDR3 region: CASSLRGTTGETQYF. The CDR3 DNA reads as TGTGCCAGCAGCTTGCGGGGAACAACAGGAGAGACCCAGTACTTC.

As regards this clone: The same CDR3 also results from other DNA sequences found in this sample. The CDR3 here is CASSFGDSLSNQPQHF. As DNA, the CDR3 is TGCGCCAGCAGCTTTGGAGACAGCCTTAGCAATCAGCCCCAGCATTTT. The chain couples TRBV5-1 to TRBJ1-5, with D maybe TRBD1 (5 bases). The V gene lost 2 bases and the J gene lost 0 bases, with 12 bases spanning the gap. In germline, CDR1 is SGHRS, CDR2 YFSETQ. The CDR3 spans 16 residues.

The rearrangement joins TRBV27 to TRBJ2-3, with 8 positions matching TRBD1. CDR1 MNHEY and CDR2 SMNVEV come from the germline V gene (reference sequence). J lost 3 bases, V lost 8 bases, and 7 bases had no gene match. The CDR3 loop spans 14 amino acids. CDR3 nucleotides: TGTGCCAGCGGGTACAGGGGGTTTACAGATACGCAGTATTTT. It is translated as CASGYRGFTDTQYF.

The CDR3 protein is CASSSGRGELFF. CDR3 nucleotide sequence: TGTGCCAGCAGTTCGGGTCGCGGGGAGCTGTTTTTT. The rearrangement joins TRBV6-5 to TRBJ2-2; D ambiguous. Trimming shortened V by 4 bases and J by 7 bases, and 7 bases separated the two germline ends. This CDR3 region has 12 residues. Germline loops: CDR1 MNHEY, CDR2 SVGAGI.

This rearrangement joins TRBV4-1 to TRBJ1-6; TRBD1 is a possible D gene (5 bases). The germline gives CDR1 MGHRA, CDR2 YSYEKL. V gave up 1 base and J gave up 8 bases, with 9 bases separating them. CDR3 length: 14 residues. For the CDR3, the DNA is TGCGCCAGCAGCCAAGTCGGGGGGGATTCACCCCTCCACTTT. Translating it yields CASSQVGGDSPLHF.

The chain joins TRBV30 to TRBJ2-3, with 8 nucleotides matching TRBD1. Looked up from germline, CDR1 is GTSNPN and CDR2 is SVGIG (reference sequence). This CDR3 region has 13 residues. After removal of 2 bases from V and 4 bases from J, the junction contained 2 bases not matched to a gene. The DNA for the CDR3 is TGTGCCTGGAGTCGACAGGGGCCAGATACGCAGTATTTT. Translation: CAWSRQGPDTQYF.

The chain employs TRBV5-1 and TRBJ2-5; 14 nucleotides align to TRBD2. From germline, CDR1 is SGHRS and CDR2 YFSETQ. V was pared by 4 bases and J by 4 bases, with 6 bases of the junction left unmatched. This CDR3 spans 16 amino acids. The CDR3 loop reads CASSTTSGGALETQYF. CDR3 bases: TGCGCCAGCAGCACGACTAGCGGGGGGGCCTTAGAGACCCAGTACTTC.

The rearrangement joins TRBV10-3 to TRBJ1-1; D is possibly TRBD1 (6 bases). The CDR3 is 14 residues long. V dropped 2 bases and J dropped 4 bases, with 11 bases sitting between them. Germline CDR1 ENHRY, CDR2 SYGVKD. In nucleotides, the CDR3 is TGTGCCATCAGTGAGCAGGGGTCTGGCACTGAAGCTTTCTTT. This encodes CAISEQGSGTEAFF.

V gene TRBV28 combines with J gene TRBJ1-2, with 9 bases matching TRBD1. The CDR3 contains 12 residues. J was trimmed by 8 bases and V by 6 bases; bases with no gene match: 4. Germline values: CDR1 MDHEN, CDR2 SYDVKM. CDR3 DNA: TGTGCCAGCAGGGGACAGGGTAGGGGCTACACCTTC. Translated: CASRGQGRGYTF.

The chain uses TRBV10-3 and TRBJ1-5, with 8 bases aligning to TRBD1. Germline lookup yields CDR1 ENHRY and CDR2 SYGVKD. J gave up 2 bases and V 2 bases, and 11 bases lay outside the gene matches. CDR3 length: 18 residues. CDR3 region: CAISEPGAGGEGNQPQHF. The CDR3 nucleotides are TGTGCCATCAGTGAGCCCGGGGCAGGGGGCGAAGGCAATCAGCCCCAGCATTTT.

The V gene is TRBV5-1, the J gene TRBJ2-1, with 11 positions matching TRBD1. This CDR3 has 14 residues. Germline-derived CDR1 and CDR2 are SGHRS and YFSETQ. J lost 7 bases, V lost 7 bases, and 7 bases had no gene match. The DNA for the CDR3 is TGCGCCAGCCGCGGACAGGGGGCGAGTAATGAGCAGTTCTTC. This translates into CASRGQGASNEQFF.

The rearrangement uses TRBV6-1 and TRBJ2-1; possibly TRBD2 for D (5 bases). CDR3 length equals 15 residues. Germline CDR1 MNHNS, CDR2 SASEGT. V lost 2 bases and J 3 bases, leaving 11 bases between the germline ends. CDR3 sequence reads: CASSESGRDYNEQFF. Here the CDR3 DNA reads TGTGCCAGCAGTGAATCGGGAAGGGACTACAATGAGCAGTTCTTC.

The chain is built from TRBV20-1 and TRBJ1-3; D not certain. With 4 bases removed from V and 4 bases from J, the gap between germline ends came to 5 bases. This CDR3 region has 11 residues. Germline values: CDR1 DFQATT, CDR2 SNEGSKA (reference sequence). The CDR3 spells CSATTGNTIYF. DNA for the CDR3: TGCAGTGCTACCACAGGAAACACCATATATTTT.